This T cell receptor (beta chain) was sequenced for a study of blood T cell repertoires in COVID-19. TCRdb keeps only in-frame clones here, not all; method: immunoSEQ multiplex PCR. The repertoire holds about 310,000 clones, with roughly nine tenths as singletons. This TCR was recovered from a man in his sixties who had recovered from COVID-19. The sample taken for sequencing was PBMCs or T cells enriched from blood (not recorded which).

The CDR3 nucleotides are TGTGCCAGCAGCGCATCTAGCGGGAGTTACAATGAGCAGTTCTTC. It specifies CASSASSGSYNEQFF. This rearrangement joins TRBV5-5 to TRBJ2-1; 10 nucleotides match TRBD2. Per germline, CDR1 SGHKS and CDR2 YYEKEE (reference sequence). The CDR3 extends over 15 amino acids. J gave up 4 bases and V 4 bases, and 5 bases lay outside the gene matches.